This T cell receptor beta chain was sequenced during a study of cytomegalovirus exposure and HLA in healthy donors. Germline CDR1 and CDR2: MNHEY and SVGAGI. The germline V and J ends were trimmed by 2 bases and 7 bases, with 15 bases remaining between them. The CDR3 sequence is 15 residues long. The PCR contained 60 Vbeta and 13 Jbeta primers. The assay was immunoSEQ multiplex PCR, and TCRdb's table has in-frame clones only and misses some. This sample yields some 120,000 clones, of which around 77% are seen a single time; approximately 1.2% belongs to the top ten. This clone was counted a few times.

This receptor was identified in a middle-aged man in good health and CMV-seronegative. The chain joins TRBV6-5 to TRBJ2-1; D possibly corresponds to TRBD1 (5 bases). The sample was PBMCs. CDR3 sequence: CASSYRTDSQNEQFF. The DNA for the CDR3 is TGTGCCAGCAGTTACCGAACCGACAGCCAGAATGAGCAGTTCTTC.